This TCR beta chain originates from a study of tumor-infiltrating lymphocytes in localized non-small cell lung cancer. Study-wide background: Several tumor histologies, both smoking statuses, and some post-neoadjuvant chemotherapy samples were included. Study observations and caveats: T-cell fraction did not differ between immunotypes IM1 and IM2. Technical variation could not be separated from intratumor heterogeneity here.

The V gene's germline CDR1 is SGDLS and CDR2 YYNGEE. This CDR3 comprises 13 residues. The germline V and J ends were trimmed by 2 bases and 2 bases, with 7 bases remaining between them. Assay: immunoSEQ multiplex PCR; the TCRdb copy retains only in-frame clones and omits some. The data contain thousands of clones, roughly 65% of them singletons. Note on this clone: Its target is unknown.

What was sequenced was uninvolved lung tissue not adjacent to the tumor. This chain uses TRBV9 with TRBJ1-1; possibly TRBD1 for D (6 bases). The TCR originated in a human donor with non-small cell lung cancer. CDR3 sequence reads: CASSVTGNTEAFF. For the CDR3, the DNA is TGTGCCAGCAGCGTGACAGGAAACACTGAAGCTTTCTTT.